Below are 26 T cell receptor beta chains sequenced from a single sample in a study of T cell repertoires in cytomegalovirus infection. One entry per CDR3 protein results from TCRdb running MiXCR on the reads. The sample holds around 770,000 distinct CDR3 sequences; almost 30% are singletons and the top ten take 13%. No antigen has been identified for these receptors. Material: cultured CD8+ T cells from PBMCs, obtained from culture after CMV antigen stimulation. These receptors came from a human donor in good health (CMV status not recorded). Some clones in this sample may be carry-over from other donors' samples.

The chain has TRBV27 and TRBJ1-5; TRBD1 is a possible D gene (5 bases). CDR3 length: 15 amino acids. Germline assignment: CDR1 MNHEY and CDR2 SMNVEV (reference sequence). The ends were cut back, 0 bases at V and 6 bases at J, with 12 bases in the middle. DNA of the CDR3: TGTGCCAGCAGTTTATCAGGGGCCTTGGGTCAGCCCCAGCATTTT. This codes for CASSLSGALGQPQHF.

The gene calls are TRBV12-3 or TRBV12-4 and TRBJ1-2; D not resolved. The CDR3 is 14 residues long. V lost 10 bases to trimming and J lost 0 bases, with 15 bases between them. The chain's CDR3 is CATTPGPANYGYTF. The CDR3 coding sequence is TGTGCCACCACCCCCGGGCCTGCTAACTATGGCTACACCTTC.

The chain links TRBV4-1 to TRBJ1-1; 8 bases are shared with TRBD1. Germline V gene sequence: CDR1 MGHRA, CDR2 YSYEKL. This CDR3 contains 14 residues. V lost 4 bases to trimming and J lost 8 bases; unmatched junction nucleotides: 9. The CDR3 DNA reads TGCGCCAGCAGCCTGGGACAGGACCTTTCCGAAGCTTTCTTT. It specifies CASSLGQDLSEAFF.

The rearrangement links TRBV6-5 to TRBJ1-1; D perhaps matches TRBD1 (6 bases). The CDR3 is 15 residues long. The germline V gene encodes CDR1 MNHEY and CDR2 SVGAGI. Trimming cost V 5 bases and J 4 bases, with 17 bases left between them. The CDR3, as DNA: TGTGCCAGCAGTCCTCGAGGGGGATACGGCACTGAAGCTTTCTTT. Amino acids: CASSPRGGYGTEAFF.

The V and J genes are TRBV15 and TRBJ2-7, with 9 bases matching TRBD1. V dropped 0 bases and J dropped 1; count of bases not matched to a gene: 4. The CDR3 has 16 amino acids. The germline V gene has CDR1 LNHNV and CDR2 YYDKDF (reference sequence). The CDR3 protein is CATSRDRGTGSYEQYF. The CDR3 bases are TGTGCCACCAGCAGAGATAGGGGGACAGGGTCCTACGAGCAGTACTTC.

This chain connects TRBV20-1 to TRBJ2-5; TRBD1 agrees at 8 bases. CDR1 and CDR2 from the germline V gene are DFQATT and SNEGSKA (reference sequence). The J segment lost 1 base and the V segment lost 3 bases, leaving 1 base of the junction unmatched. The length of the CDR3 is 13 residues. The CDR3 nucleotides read TGCAGTGCTAGGGACAGGGCCCAAGAGACCCAGTACTTC. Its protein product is CSARDRAQETQYF.

The CDR3 region has the DNA TGTGCCAGCAGTTTAGTAAGCCATGAGCAGTTCTTC. It translates to CASSLVSHEQFF. The rearrangement links TRBV12-3 or TRBV12-4 to TRBJ2-1; D gene unclear. Trimming shortened V by 1 base and J by 8 bases, and 6 bases separated the two germline ends. The CDR3 loop spans 12 amino acids.

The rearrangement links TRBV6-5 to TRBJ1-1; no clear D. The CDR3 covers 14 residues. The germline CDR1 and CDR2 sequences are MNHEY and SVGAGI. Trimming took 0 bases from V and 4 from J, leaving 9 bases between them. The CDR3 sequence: CASSYSILGTEAFF. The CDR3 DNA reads TGTGCCAGCAGTTACTCGATTCTGGGCACTGAAGCTTTCTTT.

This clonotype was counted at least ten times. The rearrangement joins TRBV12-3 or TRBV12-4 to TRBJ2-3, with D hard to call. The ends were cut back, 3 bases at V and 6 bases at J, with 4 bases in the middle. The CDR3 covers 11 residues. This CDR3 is CASSFVDTQYF. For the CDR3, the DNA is TGTGCCAGCAGTTTCGTGGATACGCAGTATTTT.

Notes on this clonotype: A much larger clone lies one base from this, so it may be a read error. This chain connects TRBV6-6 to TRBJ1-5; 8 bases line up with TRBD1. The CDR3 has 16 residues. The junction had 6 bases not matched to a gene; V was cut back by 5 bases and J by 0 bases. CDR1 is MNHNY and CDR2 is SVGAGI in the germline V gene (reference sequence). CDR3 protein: CASSIGTGDSNQPQHF. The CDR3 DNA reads TGTGCCAGCAGTATCGGGACAGGCGATAGCAATCAGCCCCAGCATTTT.

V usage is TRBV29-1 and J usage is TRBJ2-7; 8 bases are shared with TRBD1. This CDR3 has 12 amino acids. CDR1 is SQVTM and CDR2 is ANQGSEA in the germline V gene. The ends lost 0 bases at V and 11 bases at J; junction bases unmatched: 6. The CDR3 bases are TGCAGCGTTGAAGAGGACAGGGAAGAGGAGTACTTC. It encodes CSVEEDREEEYF.

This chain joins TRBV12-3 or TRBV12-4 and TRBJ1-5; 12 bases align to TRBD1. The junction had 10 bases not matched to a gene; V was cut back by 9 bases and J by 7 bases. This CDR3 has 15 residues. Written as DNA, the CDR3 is TGTGCCAGTAAATCAGGGACAGGGGGCGACCAGCCCCAGCATTTT. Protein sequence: CASKSGTGGDQPQHF.

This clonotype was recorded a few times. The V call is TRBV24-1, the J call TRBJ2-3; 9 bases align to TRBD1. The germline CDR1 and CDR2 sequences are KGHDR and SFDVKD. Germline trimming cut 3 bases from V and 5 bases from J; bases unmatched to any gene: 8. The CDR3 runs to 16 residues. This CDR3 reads CATSDMDRGKRDTQYF. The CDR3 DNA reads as TGTGCCACCAGTGATATGGACAGGGGCAAACGAGATACGCAGTATTTT.

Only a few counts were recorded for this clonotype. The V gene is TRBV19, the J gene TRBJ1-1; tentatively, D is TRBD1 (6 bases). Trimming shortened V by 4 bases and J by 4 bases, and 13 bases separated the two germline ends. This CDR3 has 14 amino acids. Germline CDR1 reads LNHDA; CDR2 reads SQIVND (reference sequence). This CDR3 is CASSTWDTFTEAFF. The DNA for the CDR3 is TGTGCCAGTAGTACCTGGGACACGTTCACTGAAGCTTTCTTT.

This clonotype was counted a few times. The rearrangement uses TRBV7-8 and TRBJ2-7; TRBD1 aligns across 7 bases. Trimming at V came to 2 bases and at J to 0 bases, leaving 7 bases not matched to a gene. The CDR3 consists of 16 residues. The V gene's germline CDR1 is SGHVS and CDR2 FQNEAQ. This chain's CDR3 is CASSLSPGTVSYEQYV. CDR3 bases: TGTGCCAGCAGCTTATCCCCCGGGACAGTCTCCTACGAGCAGTACGTC.

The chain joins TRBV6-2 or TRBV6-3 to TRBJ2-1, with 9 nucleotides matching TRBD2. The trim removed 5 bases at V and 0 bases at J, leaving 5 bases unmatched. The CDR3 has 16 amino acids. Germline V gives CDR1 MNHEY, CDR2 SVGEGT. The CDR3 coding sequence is TGTGCCAGCAGTCGGACTAGCGCCTTCTCCTACAATGAGCAGTTCTTC. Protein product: CASSRTSAFSYNEQFF.

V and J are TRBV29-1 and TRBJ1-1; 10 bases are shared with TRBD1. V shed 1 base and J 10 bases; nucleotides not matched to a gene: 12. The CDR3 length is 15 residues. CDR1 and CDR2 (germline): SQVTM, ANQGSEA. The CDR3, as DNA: TGCAGCGTTGAAGGTTCCGGGACAGGGGTTTTCGGAGCTTTCTTT. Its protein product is CSVEGSGTGVFGAFF.

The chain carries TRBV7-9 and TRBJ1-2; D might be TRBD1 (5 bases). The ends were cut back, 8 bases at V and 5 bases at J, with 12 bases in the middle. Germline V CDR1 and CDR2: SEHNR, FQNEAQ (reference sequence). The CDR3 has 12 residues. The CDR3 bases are TGTGCCAGCGTAGGGGCGGAGTATGGCTACACCTTC. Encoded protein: CASVGAEYGYTF.

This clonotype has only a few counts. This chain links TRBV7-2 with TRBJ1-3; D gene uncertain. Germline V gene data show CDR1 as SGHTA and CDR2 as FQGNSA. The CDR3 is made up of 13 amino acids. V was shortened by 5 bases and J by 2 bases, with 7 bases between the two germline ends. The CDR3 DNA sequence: TGTGCCAGCAGCCACATGACTGGAAACACCATATATTTT. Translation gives CASSHMTGNTIYF. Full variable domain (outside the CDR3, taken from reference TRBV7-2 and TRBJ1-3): GAGVSQSPSNKVTEKGKDVELRCDPISGHTALYWYRQSLGQGLEFLIYFQGNSAPDKSGLPSDRFSAERTGGSVSTLTIQRTQQEDSAVYLCASSHMTGNTIYFGEGSWLTVV.

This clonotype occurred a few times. The CDR3 DNA sequence: TGCAGCGCCAGGACAGGGGGCCGGTACGAGCAGTACTTC. Protein product: CSARTGGRYEQYF. The V gene is TRBV29-1, the J gene TRBJ2-7, with TRBD1 identical over 11 bases. The CDR3 spans 13 residues. The germline V gene encodes CDR1 SQVTM and CDR2 ANQGSEA. With V trimmed by 7 bases and J by 4 bases, 6 bases remained unmatched.

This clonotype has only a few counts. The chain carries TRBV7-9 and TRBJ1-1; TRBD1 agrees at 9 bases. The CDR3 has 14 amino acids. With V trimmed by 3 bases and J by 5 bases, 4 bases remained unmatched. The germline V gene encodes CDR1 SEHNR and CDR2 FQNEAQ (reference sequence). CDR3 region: CASSLDRGWTEAFF. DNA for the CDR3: TGTGCCAGCAGCTTGGACAGGGGATGGACTGAAGCTTTCTTT.

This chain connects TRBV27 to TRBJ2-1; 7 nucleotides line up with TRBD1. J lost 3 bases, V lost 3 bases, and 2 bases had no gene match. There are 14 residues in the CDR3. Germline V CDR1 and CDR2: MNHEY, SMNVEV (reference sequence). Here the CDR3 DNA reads TGTGCCAGCAGTTTGCAGGGGGACTACAATGAGCAGTTCTTC. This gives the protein CASSLQGDYNEQFF.

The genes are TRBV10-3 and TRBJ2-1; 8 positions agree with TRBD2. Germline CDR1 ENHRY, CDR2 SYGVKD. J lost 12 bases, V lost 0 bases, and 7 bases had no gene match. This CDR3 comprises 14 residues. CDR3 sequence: CAISESDSGDSQFF. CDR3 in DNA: TGTGCCATCAGTGAGTCGGATAGCGGGGACTCGCAGTTCTTC.

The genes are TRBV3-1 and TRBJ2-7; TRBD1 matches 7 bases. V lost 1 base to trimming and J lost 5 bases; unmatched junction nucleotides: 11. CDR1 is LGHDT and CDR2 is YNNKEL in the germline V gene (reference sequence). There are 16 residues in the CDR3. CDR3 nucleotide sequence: TGTGCCAGCAGCCAAGGCTGGGAGACAGGGCAACACGAGCAGTACTTC. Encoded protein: CASSQGWETGQHEQYF.

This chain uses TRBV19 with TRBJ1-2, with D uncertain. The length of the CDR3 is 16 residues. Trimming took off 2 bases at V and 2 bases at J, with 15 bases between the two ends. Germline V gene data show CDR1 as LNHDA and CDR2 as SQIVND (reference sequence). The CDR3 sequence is CASSIIGETENYGYTF. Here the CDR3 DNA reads TGTGCCAGTAGTATAATTGGGGAGACTGAGAACTATGGCTACACCTTC.

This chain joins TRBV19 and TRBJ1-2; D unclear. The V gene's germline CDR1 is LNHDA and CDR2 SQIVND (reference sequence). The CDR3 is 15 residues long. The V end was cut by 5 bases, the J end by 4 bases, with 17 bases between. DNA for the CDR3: TGTGCCAGTAGTCCCGGAGGTGATCCCTCCTATGGCTACACCTTC. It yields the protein CASSPGGDPSYGYTF.